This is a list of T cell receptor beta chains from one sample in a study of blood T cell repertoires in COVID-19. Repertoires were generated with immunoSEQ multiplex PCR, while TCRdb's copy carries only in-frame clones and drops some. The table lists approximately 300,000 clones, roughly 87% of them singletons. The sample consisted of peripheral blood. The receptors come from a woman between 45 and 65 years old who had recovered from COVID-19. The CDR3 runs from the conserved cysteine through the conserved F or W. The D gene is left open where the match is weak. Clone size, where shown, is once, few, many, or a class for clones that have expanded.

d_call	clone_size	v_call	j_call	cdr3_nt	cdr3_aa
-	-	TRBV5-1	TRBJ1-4	TGCGCCAGCAGCTTGGACGGGACAACTAATGAAAAACTGTTTTTT	CASSLDGTTNEKLFF
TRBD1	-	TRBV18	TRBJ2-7	TGTGCCAGCTCGGACAGGGGCTACGAGCAGTACTTC	CASSDRGYEQYF
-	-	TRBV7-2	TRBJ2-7	TGTGCCAGCAGCTTAACCCGGGATCCGATCTACGAGCAGTACTTC	CASSLTRDPIYEQYF
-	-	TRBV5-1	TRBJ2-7	TGCGCCAGCAGCTTGGCCAACTACGAGCAGTACTTC	CASSLANYEQYF
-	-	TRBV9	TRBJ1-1	TGTGCCAGCAGCCCCCACAGGGTTTCGAACACTGAAGCTTTCTTT	CASSPHRVSNTEAFF
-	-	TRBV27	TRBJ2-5	TGTGCCAGCAAGGCTAGCGCAACAGAGACCCAGTACTTC	CASKASATETQYF
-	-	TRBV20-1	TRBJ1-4	TGCAGTGCGGAACAGGGCCCAAAACTGTTTTTT	CSAEQGPKLFF
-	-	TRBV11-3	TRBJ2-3	TGTGCCAGCAGCTTAGGCCAGGCTACTAGCACAGATACGCAGTATTTT	CASSLGQATSTDTQYF
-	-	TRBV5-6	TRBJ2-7	TGTGCCAGCAGCTTCAGGGGCTGGTTATACGAGCAGTACTTC	CASSFRGWLYEQYF
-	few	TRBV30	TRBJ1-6	TGTGCCTGGAGTGTACCCGGGGTTTCACCCCTCCACTTT	CAWSVPGVSPLHF
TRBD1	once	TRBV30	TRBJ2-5	TGTGCCTGGAGGAGAGGGGGCGGAGAGACCCAGTACTTC	CAWRRGGGETQYF
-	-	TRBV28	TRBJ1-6	TGTGCCAGCAGTGTTCAAACGCCAGGTTCACCCCTCCACTTT	CASSVQTPGSPLHF
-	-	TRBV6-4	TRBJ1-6	TGTGCCAGCAGTGAAGAACAGTCAAATTCACCCCTCCACTTT	CASSEEQSNSPLHF
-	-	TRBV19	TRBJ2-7	TGTGCCAGTAGTATCACAGCCACCTACGAGCAGTACTTC	CASSITATYEQYF
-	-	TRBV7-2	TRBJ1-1	TGTGCCAGCAGATACAGGGTAAACACTGAAGCTTTCTTT	CASRYRVNTEAFF
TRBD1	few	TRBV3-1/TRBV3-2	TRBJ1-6	TGTGCCAGCAGCCAGGAACAGGGGAATTCACCCCTCCACTTT	CASSQEQGNSPLHF
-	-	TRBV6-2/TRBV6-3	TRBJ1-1	TGTGCCAGCAGTTACGCAGGGAGGGGCACTGAAGCTTTCTTT	CASSYAGRGTEAFF